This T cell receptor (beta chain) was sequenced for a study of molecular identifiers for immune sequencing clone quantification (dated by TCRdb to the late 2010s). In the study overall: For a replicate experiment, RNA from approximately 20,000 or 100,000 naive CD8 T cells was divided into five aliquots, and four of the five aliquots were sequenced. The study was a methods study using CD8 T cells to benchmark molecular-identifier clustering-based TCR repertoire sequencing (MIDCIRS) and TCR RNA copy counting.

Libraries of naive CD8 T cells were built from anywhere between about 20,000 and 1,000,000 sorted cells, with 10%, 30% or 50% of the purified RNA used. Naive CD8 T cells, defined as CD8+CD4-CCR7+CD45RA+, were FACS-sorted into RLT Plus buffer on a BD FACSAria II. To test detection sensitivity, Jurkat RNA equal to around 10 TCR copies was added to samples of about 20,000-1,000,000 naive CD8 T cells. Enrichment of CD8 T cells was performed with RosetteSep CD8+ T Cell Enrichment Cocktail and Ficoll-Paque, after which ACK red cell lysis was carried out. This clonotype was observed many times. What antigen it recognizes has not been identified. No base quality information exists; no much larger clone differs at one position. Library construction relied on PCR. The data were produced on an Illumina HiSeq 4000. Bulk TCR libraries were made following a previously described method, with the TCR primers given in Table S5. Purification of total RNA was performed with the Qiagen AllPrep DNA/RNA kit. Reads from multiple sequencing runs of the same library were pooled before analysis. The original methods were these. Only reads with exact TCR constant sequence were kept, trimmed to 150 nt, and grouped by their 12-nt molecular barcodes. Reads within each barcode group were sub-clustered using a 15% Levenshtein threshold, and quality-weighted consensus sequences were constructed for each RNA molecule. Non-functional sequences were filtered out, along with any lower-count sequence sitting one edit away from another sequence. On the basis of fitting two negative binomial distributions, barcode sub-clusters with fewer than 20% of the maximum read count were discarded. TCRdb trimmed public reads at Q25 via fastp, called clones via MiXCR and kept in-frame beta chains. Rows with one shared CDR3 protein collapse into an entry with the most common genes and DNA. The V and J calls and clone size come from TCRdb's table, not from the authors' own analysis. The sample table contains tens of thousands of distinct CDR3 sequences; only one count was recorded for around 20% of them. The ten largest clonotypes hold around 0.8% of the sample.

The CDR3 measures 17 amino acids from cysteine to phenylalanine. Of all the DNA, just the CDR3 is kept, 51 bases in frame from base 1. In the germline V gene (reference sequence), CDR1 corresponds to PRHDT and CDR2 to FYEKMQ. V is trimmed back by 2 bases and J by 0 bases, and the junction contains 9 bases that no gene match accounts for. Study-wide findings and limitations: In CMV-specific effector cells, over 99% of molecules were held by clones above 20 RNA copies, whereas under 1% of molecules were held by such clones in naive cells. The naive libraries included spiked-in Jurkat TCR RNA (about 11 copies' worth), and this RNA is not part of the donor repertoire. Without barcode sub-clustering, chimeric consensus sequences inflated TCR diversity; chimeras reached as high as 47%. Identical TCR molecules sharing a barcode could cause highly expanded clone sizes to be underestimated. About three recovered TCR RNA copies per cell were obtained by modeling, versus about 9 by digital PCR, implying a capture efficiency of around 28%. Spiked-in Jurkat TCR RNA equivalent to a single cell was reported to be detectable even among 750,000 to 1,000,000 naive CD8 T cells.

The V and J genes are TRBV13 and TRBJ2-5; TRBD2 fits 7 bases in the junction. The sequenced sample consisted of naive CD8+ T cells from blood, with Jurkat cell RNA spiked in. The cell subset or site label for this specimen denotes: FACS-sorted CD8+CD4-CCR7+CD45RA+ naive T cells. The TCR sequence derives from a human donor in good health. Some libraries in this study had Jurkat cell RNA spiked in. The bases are TGTGCCAGCAGCTTACAACTAGTGGGGGGGTACCAAGAGACCCAGTACTTC. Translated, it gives CASSLQLVGGYQETQYF. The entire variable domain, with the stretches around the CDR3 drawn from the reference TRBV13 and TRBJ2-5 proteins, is AAGVIQSPRHLIKEKRETATLKCYPIPRHDTVYWYQQGPGQDPQFLISFYEKMQSDKGSIPDRFSAQQFSDYHSELNMSSLELGDSALYFCASSLQLVGGYQETQYFGPGTRLLVL.